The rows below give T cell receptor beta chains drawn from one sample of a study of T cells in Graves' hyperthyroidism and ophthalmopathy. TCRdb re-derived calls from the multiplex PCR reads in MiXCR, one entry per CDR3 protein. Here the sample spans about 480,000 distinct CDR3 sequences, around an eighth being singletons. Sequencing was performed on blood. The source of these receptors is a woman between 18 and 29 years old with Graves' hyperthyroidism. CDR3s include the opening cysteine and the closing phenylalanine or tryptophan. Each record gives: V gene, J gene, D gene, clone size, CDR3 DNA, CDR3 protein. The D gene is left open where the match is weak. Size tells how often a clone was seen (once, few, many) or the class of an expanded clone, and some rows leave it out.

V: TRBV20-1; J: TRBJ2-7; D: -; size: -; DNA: TGCAGTGTCATCCCTCTAGCTTTGAGCTCCTACGAGCAGTACTTC; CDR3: CSVIPLALSSYEQYF
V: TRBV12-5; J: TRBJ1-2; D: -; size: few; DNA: TGTGCTAGTGTTTCCCAAGGACAGTACTATGGCTACACCTTC; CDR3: CASVSQGQYYGYTF
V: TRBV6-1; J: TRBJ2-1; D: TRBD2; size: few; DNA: TGTGCCAGCAATTGGGCGGGGGACAATGAGCAGTTCTTC; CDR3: CASNWAGDNEQFF
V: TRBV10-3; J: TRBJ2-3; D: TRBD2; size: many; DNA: TGTGCCATCAGTGAGTCCCTAGCGGGAGGAGCAGATACGCAGTATTTT; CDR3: CAISESLAGGADTQYF
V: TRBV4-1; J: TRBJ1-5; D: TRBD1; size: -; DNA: TGCGCCAGCAGCCAGGAAGATGTTGACAGGGAGAGCAATCAGCCCCAGCATTTT; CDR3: CASSQEDVDRESNQPQHF
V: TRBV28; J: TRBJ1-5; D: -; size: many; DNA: TGTGCCAGCAGCCCTGGGACCAAATATAGCAATCAGCCCCAGCATTTT; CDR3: CASSPGTKYSNQPQHF
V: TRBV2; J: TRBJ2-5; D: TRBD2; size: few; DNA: TGTGCCAGCAGGGACGGGGGGGAGACCCAGTACTTC; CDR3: CASRDGGETQYF
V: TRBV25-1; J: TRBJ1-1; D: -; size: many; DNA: TGTGCCAGCAGTGACAGGGTTTTGGGTAACACTGAAGCTTTCTTT; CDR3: CASSDRVLGNTEAFF
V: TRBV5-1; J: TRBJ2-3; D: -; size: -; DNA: TGCGCCAGCAGCGGGGCTAGCACAGATACGCAGTATTTT; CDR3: CASSGASTDTQYF
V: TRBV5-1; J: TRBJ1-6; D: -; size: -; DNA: TGCGCCAGCAGCCTCATTGACAGAATTAATTCACCCCTCCACTTT; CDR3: CASSLIDRINSPLHF
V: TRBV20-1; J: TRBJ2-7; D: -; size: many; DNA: TGCAGTGCTAGACCTGGGGCCTACGAGCAGTACTTC; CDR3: CSARPGAYEQYF
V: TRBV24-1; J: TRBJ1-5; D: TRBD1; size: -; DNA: TGTGCCACCAGTGACCCCGGACAGGGCAATCAGCCCCAGCATTTT; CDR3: CATSDPGQGNQPQHF
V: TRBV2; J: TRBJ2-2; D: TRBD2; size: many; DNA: TGTGCCAGCAGTGGTCTGGGCGGGAGGGCCGACACCGGGGAGCTGTTTTTT; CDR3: CASSGLGGRADTGELFF
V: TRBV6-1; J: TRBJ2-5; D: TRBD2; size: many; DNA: TGTGCCAGCAGTGCGCCGGGAGGCGGAGAGACCCAGTACTTC; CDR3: CASSAPGGGETQYF
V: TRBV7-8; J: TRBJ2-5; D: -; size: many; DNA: TGTGCCAGCAGCTTAGCACGGGTTTTTCGGTGGAGGACCCAGTACTTC; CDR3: CASSLARVFRWRTQYF
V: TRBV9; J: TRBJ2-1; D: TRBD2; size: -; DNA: TGTGCCAGCAGCGTAGGTCAAGCGGGAGACTACAATGAGCAGTTCTTC; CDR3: CASSVGQAGDYNEQFF
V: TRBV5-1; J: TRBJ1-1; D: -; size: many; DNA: TGCGCCAGCAGCTTGAAGGGGGTGAGCACTGAAGCTTTCTTT; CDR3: CASSLKGVSTEAFF
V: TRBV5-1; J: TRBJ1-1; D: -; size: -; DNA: TGCGCCAGCAGAACCGTGGTAGGGGTGAACACTGAAGCTTTCTTT; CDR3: CASRTVVGVNTEAFF
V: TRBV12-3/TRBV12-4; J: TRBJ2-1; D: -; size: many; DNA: TGTGCCAGCAGTTCTCTACCCCAATCCAATGAGCAGTTCTTC; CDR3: CASSSLPQSNEQFF
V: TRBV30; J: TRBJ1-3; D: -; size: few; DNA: TGTGCCTGGAGTGTGGCCCTTAACTCTGGAAACACCATATATTTT; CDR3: CAWSVALNSGNTIYF
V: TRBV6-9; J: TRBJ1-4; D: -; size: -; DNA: TGTGCCAGCAGCTACGACAGTGAAAAACTGTTTTTT; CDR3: CASSYDSEKLFF
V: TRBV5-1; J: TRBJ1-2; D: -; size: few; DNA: TGCGCCAGCAGCCCAAGCACAGGGTATGGCTACACCTTC; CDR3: CASSPSTGYGYTF
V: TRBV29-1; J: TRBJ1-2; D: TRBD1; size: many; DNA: TGCAGCACCGGACAGGAAGACTATGGCTACACCTTC; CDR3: CSTGQEDYGYTF
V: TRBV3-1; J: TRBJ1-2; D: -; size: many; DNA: TGTGCCAGCAGCCAAGGCCAGGATTCTTATGGCTACACCTTC; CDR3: CASSQGQDSYGYTF
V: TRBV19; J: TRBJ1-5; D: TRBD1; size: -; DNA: TGTGCCAGTAGTATAGAAGCCCGGACAGGGGAAGGTCAGCCCCAGCATTTT; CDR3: CASSIEARTGEGQPQHF
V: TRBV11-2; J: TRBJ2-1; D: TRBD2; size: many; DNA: TGTGCCAGCAGCACGACTAGCGGGAGGGCCCGCTCCTACAATGAGCAGTTCTTC; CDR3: CASSTTSGRARSYNEQFF
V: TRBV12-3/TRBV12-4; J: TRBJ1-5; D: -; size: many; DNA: TGTGCCAGCAGTTTCAAACAGGGAAGGGGAAATCAGCCCCAGCATTTT; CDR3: CASSFKQGRGNQPQHF
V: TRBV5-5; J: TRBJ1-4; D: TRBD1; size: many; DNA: TGTGCCAGCAGCTTGAGGGGGCCCTCAACTAATGAAAAACTGTTTTTT; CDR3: CASSLRGPSTNEKLFF
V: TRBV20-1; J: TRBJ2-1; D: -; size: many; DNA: TGCAGTGCTAGAGTGCTGCTAGCCTATGAGCAGTTCTTC; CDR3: CSARVLLAYEQFF
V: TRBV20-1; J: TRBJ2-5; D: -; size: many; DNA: TGCAGCCCTAAACCGGTTTTAAGGATAGAGACCCAGTACTTC; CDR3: CSPKPVLRIETQYF
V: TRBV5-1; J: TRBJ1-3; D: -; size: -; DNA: TGTGCCAGCAGCCCGGGACGGGGGGCCTCTGGAAACACCATATATTTT; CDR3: CASSPGRGASGNTIYF
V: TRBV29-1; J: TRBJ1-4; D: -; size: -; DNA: TGCAGCGTTGAGAGGGGAAAGGGTAGTGAAAAACTGTTTTTT; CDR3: CSVERGKGSEKLFF
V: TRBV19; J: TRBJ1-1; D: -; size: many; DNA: TGTGTCCTAGGGGGGGCTGAAGCTTTCTTT; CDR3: CVLGGAEAFF
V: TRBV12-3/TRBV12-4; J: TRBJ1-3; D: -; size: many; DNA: TGTGCCAGCAGTTTGGTCAGCATCTCTGGAAACACCATATATTTT; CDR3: CASSLVSISGNTIYF
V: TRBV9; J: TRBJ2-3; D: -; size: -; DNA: TGTGCCACCAGCGCCCCTGCGGGACATGGGAAGGATACGCAGTATTTT; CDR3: CATSAPAGHGKDTQYF
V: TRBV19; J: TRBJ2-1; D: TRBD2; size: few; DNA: TGTGCCAGTAGTATAAGCGCTACTAGCGGGACGTACAATGAGCAGTTCTTC; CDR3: CASSISATSGTYNEQFF
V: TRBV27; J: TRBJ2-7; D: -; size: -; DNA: TGTGCCAGCAGTTTTCCCGGGGACGAGCAGTACTTC; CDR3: CASSFPGDEQYF
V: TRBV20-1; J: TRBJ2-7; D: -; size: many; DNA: TGCAGTGCTCGACATGGGGGATCATACGAGCAGTACTTC; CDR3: CSARHGGSYEQYF
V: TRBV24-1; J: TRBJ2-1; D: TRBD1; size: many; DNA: TGTGCCACCAGTGATACCGACATGCGGCAGGGGGCGAGCTCCTACAATGAGCAGTTCTTC; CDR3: CATSDTDMRQGASSYNEQFF
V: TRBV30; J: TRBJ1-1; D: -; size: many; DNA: TGTGCCTGGAGCCGGCCATACACTGAAGCTTTCTTT; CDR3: CAWSRPYTEAFF
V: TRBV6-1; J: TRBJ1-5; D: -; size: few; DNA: TGTGCCAGCAGTCCCATACAGGGTTCCCCTCAGCCCCAGCATTTT; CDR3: CASSPIQGSPQPQHF
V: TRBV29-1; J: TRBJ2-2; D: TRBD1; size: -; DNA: TGCAGCGTTAAGGACAGGGGGCGCTTAACCGGGGAGCTGTTTTTT; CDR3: CSVKDRGRLTGELFF
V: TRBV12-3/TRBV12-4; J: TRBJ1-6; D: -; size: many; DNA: TGTGCCAGCAGCCCAACCTCTACAGCGAGGGATTCACCCCTCCACTTT; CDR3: CASSPTSTARDSPLHF
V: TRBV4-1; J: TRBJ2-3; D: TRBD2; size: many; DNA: TGCGCCAGCACACCAACACTAGCGGGAAGTGGAGATACGCAGTATTTT; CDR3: CASTPTLAGSGDTQYF
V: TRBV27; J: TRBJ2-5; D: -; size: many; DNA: TGTGCCAGCAGTAATCGGGGCGGACGGCAAGAGACCCAGTACTTC; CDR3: CASSNRGGRQETQYF